Included here is one T cell receptor beta chain sequence, with context. Its antigen is as yet unknown. One entry per CDR3 protein results from TCRdb running MiXCR on the reads. The sample gives approximately 500,000 distinct CDR3 sequences, about 33% of which show up once; 15% to 20% is in the top ten. The data were taken from a study of T cell repertoires in cytomegalovirus infection. General study results and limits: There were carriers of CMV plus the relevant HLA, and cumulative public TCR beta family frequency identified them.

The sequencing here drew on cultured PBMCs, taken from culture after CMV antigen stimulation. The receptor was derived from a human donor in good health (CMV status not recorded). Some clones in this sample may be carry-over from other donors' samples.

The CDR3 DNA reads as TGTGCCAGTAGTAGCCTGTCCCGGGACAGCGGGAAGTACTTC. Protein product: CASSSLSRDSGKYF. The J gene is TRBJ2-7, the V gene TRBV19; TRBD1 or TRBD2 may be the D gene (7 bases each). CDR3 length: 14 amino acids. Germline CDR1 is LNHDA and CDR2 is SQIVND (reference sequence). Trimming removed 4 bases from V and 11 bases from J, with 21 bases in between. Complete variable domain (other parts from reference TRBV19 and TRBJ2-7): DGGITQSPKYLFRKEGQNVTLSCEQNLNHDAMYWYRQDPGQGLRLIYYSQIVNDFQKGDIAEGYSVSREKKESFPLTVTSAQKNPTAFYLCASSSLSRDSGKYFGPGTRLTVT.